This entry lists 15 T cell receptor beta chains sequenced from one sample in a study of blood T cell repertoires in COVID-19. Produced via immunoSEQ multiplex PCR; TCRdb's table is partial and in-frame only. The sample lists over 110,000 clones, around 87% occurring once. The sequenced sample consisted of PBMCs or T cells enriched from blood (not recorded which). The receptors were gathered from a man between 60 and 75 years old who had recovered from COVID-19.

The chain combines TRBV7-9 with TRBJ1-1; no reliable D call. CDR1 and CDR2 from the germline V gene are SEHNR and FQNEAQ (reference sequence). Trimming took 1 base from V and 1 from J, leaving 10 bases between them. The CDR3 runs to 15 residues. CDR3 coding DNA: TGTGCCAGCAGCTTAGTAGGGCGGGAGAACACTGAAGCTTTCTTT. Protein: CASSLVGRENTEAFF.

The V call is TRBV28, the J call TRBJ2-7, with a weak D call TRBD2 (6 bases). The CDR3 length is 15 residues. V was clipped by 2 bases and J by 4 bases, with 15 bases between them. CDR1 and CDR2 (germline): MDHEN, SYDVKM. The CDR3 coding sequence is TGTGCCAGCAGTTTACCGCGGGGCAGTGGGTACGAGCAGTACTTC. Amino acid sequence: CASSLPRGSGYEQYF.

The rearrangement uses TRBV11-3 and TRBJ2-3; 14 bases are a match to TRBD2. V trimming: 4 bases; J trimming: 4 bases; junction bases outside the gene matches: 4. The CDR3 is 16 residues long. Germline-derived CDR1 and CDR2 are SGHNT and YENEEA. The CDR3 region has the DNA TGTGCCAGCAGCTCGACTAGCGGGGGGGCCCCAGATACGCAGTATTTT. Translated, it gives CASSSTSGGAPDTQYF.

The chain couples TRBV19 to TRBJ2-1; the D gene is possibly TRBD2 (5 bases). The length of the CDR3 is 14 residues. Trimming removed 10 bases at V and 2 bases at J, with 15 bases between. The germline CDR1 and CDR2 sequences are LNHDA and SQIVND (reference sequence). The CDR3 DNA reads TGTGCCACCCGGGATGGGGTTCCCTACAATGAGCAGTTCTTC. The encoded protein is CATRDGVPYNEQFF.

This clone was detected once. The genes are TRBV2 and TRBJ1-5, with D tentatively TRBD1 (6 bases). The V gene's germline CDR1 is SNHLY and CDR2 FYNNEI. The length of the CDR3 is 15 residues. The V end lost 6 bases, the J end lost 4 bases, and 16 bases lay between the germline ends. The CDR3 sequence is CASRGSQGKNQPQHF. The CDR3 DNA sequence: TGTGCCAGCAGGGGATCTCAGGGGAAAAATCAGCCCCAGCATTTT.

The chain carries TRBV2 and TRBJ1-2; D might be TRBD1 (6 bases). Germline V gene sequence: CDR1 SNHLY, CDR2 FYNNEI. The CDR3 extends over 13 amino acids. V was pared by 4 bases and J by 7 bases, with 13 bases between. The CDR3 loop is CASSAQGVGGYTF. The CDR3 bases are TGTGCCAGCAGTGCACAGGGAGTTGGTGGCTACACCTTC.

The CDR3 region has the DNA TGTGCCAGCAGCACCCGGGGGCAAGAGACCCAGTACTTC. It yields the protein CASSTRGQETQYF. The chain employs TRBV5-6 and TRBJ2-5; D may be TRBD2 (6 bases). Trimming stripped 4 bases from V and 2 bases from J, with 9 bases between. Germline CDR1 reads SGHDT; CDR2 reads YYEEEE. CDR3 length: 13 amino acids.

V gene TRBV3-1 (or the pseudogene TRBV3-2) combines with J gene TRBJ1-1; possible D gene TRBD1, 6 bases. Germline values: CDR1 LGHDT, CDR2 YNNKEL (reference sequence). Trimming stripped 4 bases from V and 0 bases from J, with 15 bases between. The CDR3 contains 16 residues. The CDR3 DNA sequence: TGTGCCAGCAGCCCGGGACATCAACAAATGAACACTGAAGCTTTCTTT. Residues: CASSPGHQQMNTEAFF.

Only one count was recorded for this clone. The chain combines TRBV12-3 or TRBV12-4 with TRBJ2-1, with D uncertain. This CDR3 spans 12 amino acids. V shed 6 bases and J shed 4 bases, with 7 bases lying between them. The CDR3 bases are TGTGCCAGCAGACTTACTTACAATGAGCAGTTCTTC. It translates to CASRLTYNEQFF.

This chain links TRBV7-2 with TRBJ2-3; TRBD1 aligns across 7 bases. CDR1 SGHTA and CDR2 FQGNSA come from the germline V gene. This CDR3 contains 13 residues. Germline trimming cut 5 bases from V and 3 bases from J; bases unmatched to any gene: 2. This CDR3 reads CASSPGQTDTQYF. DNA of the CDR3: TGTGCCAGCAGCCCGGGACAGACAGATACGCAGTATTTT.

The chain has TRBV3-1 (or the pseudogene TRBV3-2) and TRBJ2-1; TRBD2 agrees at 7 bases. V gave up 4 bases and J gave up 3 bases; unmatched junction bases: 9. The length of the CDR3 is 16 residues. Germline lookup yields CDR1 LGHDT and CDR2 YNNKEL (reference sequence). The CDR3 reads CASSPPGSGGYNEQFF. The CDR3 DNA is TGTGCCAGCAGCCCTCCCGGGTCGGGGGGCTACAATGAGCAGTTCTTC.

The gene calls are TRBV24-1 and TRBJ2-1, with 15 bases identical to TRBD2. The CDR3 loop spans 22 amino acids. Trimming removed 4 bases from V and 0 bases from J; junction bases left unmatched: 15. In germline, CDR1 is KGHDR, CDR2 SFDVKD. CDR3 sequence: CATSDSRPGLAGGWSSYNEQFF. As DNA, the CDR3 is TGTGCCACCAGTGACTCCCGTCCGGGACTAGCGGGAGGCTGGAGCTCCTACAATGAGCAGTTCTTC.

The chain has TRBV3-1 (or the pseudogene TRBV3-2) and TRBJ2-2, with TRBD2 matching over 9 bases. In germline, CDR1 is LGHDT, CDR2 YNNKEL (reference sequence). V was clipped by 4 bases and J by 0 bases; unmatched bases: 3. The CDR3 has 16 amino acids. CDR3 coding DNA: TGTGCCAGCAGCCTTCGGACTAGCGCGAACACCGGGGAGCTGTTTTTT. It encodes CASSLRTSANTGELFF.

In its sample, this clone was seen a few times. The chain links TRBV7-2 to TRBJ2-5; unclear D gene. Germline V gives CDR1 SGHTA, CDR2 FQGNSA. The CDR3 consists of 15 residues. Deletions cut 1 base from V and 4 bases from J, with 13 bases between. CDR3 in amino acids: CASSLEPKPLETQYF. DNA for the CDR3: TGTGCCAGCAGCTTAGAGCCCAAACCCTTAGAGACCCAGTACTTC. Together with reference TRBV7-2 and TRBJ2-5, the CDR3 gives the full variable domain: GAGVSQSPSNKVTEKGKDVELRCDPISGHTALYWYRQSLGQGLEFLIYFQGNSAPDKSGLPSDRFSAERTGGSVSTLTIQRTQQEDSAVYLCASSLEPKPLETQYFGPGTRLLVL.

The chain carries TRBV15 and TRBJ1-1; D unresolved. The CDR3 extends over 14 amino acids. With 3 bases removed from V and 5 bases from J, the gap between germline ends came to 13 bases. Germline CDR1 and CDR2: LNHNV and YYDKDF (reference sequence). CDR3 sequence reads: CATSRGGVGTEAFF. The DNA of the CDR3 is TGTGCCACCAGCAGGGGAGGTGTAGGGACTGAAGCTTTCTTT.